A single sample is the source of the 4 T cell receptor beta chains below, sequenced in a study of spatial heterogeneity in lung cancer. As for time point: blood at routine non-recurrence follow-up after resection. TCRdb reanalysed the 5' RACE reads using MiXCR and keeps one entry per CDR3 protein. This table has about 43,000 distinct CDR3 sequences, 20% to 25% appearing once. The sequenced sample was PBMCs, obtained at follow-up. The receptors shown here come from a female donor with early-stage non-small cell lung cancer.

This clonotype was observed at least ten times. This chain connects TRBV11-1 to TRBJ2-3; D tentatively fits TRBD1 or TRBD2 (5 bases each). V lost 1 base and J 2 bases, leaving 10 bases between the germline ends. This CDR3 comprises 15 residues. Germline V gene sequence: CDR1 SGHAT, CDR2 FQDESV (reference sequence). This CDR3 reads CASSLDFGATDTQYF. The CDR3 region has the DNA TGTGCCAGCAGCTTAGATTTCGGGGCCACAGATACGCAGTATTTT.

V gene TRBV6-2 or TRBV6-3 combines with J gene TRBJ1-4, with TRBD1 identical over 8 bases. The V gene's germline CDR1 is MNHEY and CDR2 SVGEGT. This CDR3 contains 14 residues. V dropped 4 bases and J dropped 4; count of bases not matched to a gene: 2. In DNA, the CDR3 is TGTGCCAGCAGTTCCGGACAGGGTAATGAAAAACTGTTTTTT. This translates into CASSSGQGNEKLFF.

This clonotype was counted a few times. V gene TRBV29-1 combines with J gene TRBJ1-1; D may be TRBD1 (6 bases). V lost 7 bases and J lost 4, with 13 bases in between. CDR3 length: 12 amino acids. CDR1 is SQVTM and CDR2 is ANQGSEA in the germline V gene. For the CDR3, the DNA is TGCAGCGGAGGGGGAGGTACCACTGAAGCTTTCTTT. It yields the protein CSGGGGTTEAFF.

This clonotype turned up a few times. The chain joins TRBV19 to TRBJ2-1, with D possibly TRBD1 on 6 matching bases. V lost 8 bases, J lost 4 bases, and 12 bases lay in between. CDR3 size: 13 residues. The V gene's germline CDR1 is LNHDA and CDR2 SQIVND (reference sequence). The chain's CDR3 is CASRQVPYNEQFF. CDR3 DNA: TGTGCCAGTCGACAGGTACCTTACAATGAGCAGTTCTTC. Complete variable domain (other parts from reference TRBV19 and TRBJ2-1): DGGITQSPKYLFRKEGQNVTLSCEQNLNHDAMYWYRQDPGQGLRLIYYSQIVNDFQKGDIAEGYSVSREKKESFPLTVTSAQKNPTAFYLCASRQVPYNEQFFGPGTRLTVL.